A selection of T cell receptor beta chains follows, all from one sample in a study of cytomegalovirus exposure and HLA in healthy donors. The table came from immunoSEQ multiplex PCR; TCRdb's copy has only in-frame clones and leaves some out. The sample carries 100,000 to 150,000 clones, approximately 80% recorded once. Sequencing used PBMCs. The receptors were gathered from a male donor in good health and CMV-seropositive. Both conserved end residues are part of each CDR3. D genes are given only for firm matches. Not all rows give a size; the values are once, few, many and, for expanded clones, a class.

TRBV5-6	.	TRBJ1-1	.	CASSPWLGPDTEAFF	TGTGCCAGCAGCCCCTGGTTGGGGCCCGACACTGAAGCTTTCTTT
TRBV7-9	.	TRBJ1-2	.	CASSLSVGYTF	TGTGCCAGCAGCTTATCCGTTGGCTACACCTTC
TRBV11-2	TRBD2	TRBJ2-4	few	CASSLRLADPIAKNSQYF	TGTGCCAGCAGCTTAAGACTAGCGGATCCAATAGCCAAAAACAGTCAGTACTTC
TRBV29-1	TRBD2	TRBJ2-1	.	CSGFGAGGNNEQFF	TGCAGCGGTTTCGGGGCGGGGGGCAACAATGAGCAGTTCTTC
TRBV6-1	TRBD1	TRBJ2-1	.	CASSMGTGAAREQFF	TGTGCCAGCAGTATGGGGACAGGGGCCGCCAGGGAGCAGTTCTTC
TRBV25-1	.	TRBJ2-5	.	CASSEASKVETQYF	TGTGCCAGCAGTGAGGCTAGCAAGGTCGAGACCCAGTACTTC
TRBV27	.	TRBJ2-7	.	CASRRRLDVTYEQYF	TGTGCCAGCCGCCGCCGACTGGATGTTACCTACGAGCAGTACTTC
TRBV30	.	TRBJ2-6	.	CAWRDLKERANGLTF	TGTGCCTGGAGGGACCTAAAAGAGAGGGCCAACGGCCTGACTTTC
TRBV29-1	TRBD2	TRBJ2-1	.	CSVAAGGDNEQFF	TGCAGCGTTGCGGCGGGAGGTGACAATGAGCAGTTCTTC
TRBV6-5	.	TRBJ1-1	.	CASSLAGPETEAFF	TGTGCCAGCTCCTTGGCGGGCCCAGAGACTGAAGCTTTCTTT
TRBV6-1	.	TRBJ2-3	.	CASSEEPGLAMLTDTQYF	TGTGCCAGCAGTGAAGAGCCGGGACTGGCTATGCTCACAGATACGCAGTATTTT
TRBV5-6	.	TRBJ2-3	.	CASNIQRADTQYF	TGTGCCAGCAACATTCAGCGGGCAGATACGCAGTATTTT
TRBV19	TRBD2	TRBJ2-2	.	CASSSGLAGANTGELFF	TGTGCCAGTAGTTCCGGTCTGGCGGGGGCGAACACCGGGGAGCTGTTTTTT
TRBV5-1	TRBD1	TRBJ1-2	.	CASSRDRGNYGYTF	TGCGCCAGCAGCCGCGACAGGGGAAACTATGGCTACACCTTC
TRBV2	.	TRBJ2-1	.	CASSEGPYNEQFF	TGTGCCAGCAGTGAGGGCCCCTACAATGAGCAGTTCTTC
TRBV6-5	TRBD1	TRBJ1-3	.	CASSRDRASGNTIYF	TGTGCCAGCAGCCGGGACAGGGCATCTGGAAACACCATATATTTT
TRBV13	.	TRBJ2-6	.	CASSLYSGANGLTF	TGTGCCAGCAGCTTATACTCTGGGGCCAACGGCCTGACTTTC
TRBV6-5	.	TRBJ1-5	.	CASSSGGQPQHF	TGTGCCAGCAGTTCCGGAGGGCAGCCCCAGCATTTT
TRBV2	TRBD1	TRBJ1-4	.	CASSPTGQGKTNEKLFF	TGTGCCAGCAGTCCTACGGGACAGGGTAAAACTAATGAAAAACTGTTTTTT
TRBV29-1	TRBD1	TRBJ2-3	.	CSGGTGWDTDTQYF	TGCAGCGGAGGGACAGGGTGGGACACAGATACGCAGTATTTT
TRBV27	TRBD1	TRBJ1-2	.	CASSFQGANYGYTF	TGTGCCAGCAGTTTTCAGGGGGCTAACTATGGCTACACCTTC
TRBV7-9	.	TRBJ2-3	.	CASSSPLSSDTQYF	TGTGCCAGCAGCTCTCCCTTATCCTCAGATACGCAGTATTTT
TRBV7-8	.	TRBJ1-2	few	CASSMNYDKNHGYTF	TGTGCCAGCAGCATGAACTACGATAAGAACCATGGCTACACCTTC
TRBV9	TRBD2	TRBJ2-3	.	CASSPEGTSGFLTDTQYF	TGTGCCAGCAGTCCAGAAGGGACTAGCGGGTTTCTCACAGATACGCAGTATTTT
TRBV5-4	TRBD2	TRBJ2-1	.	CASSPRLAGVLTNEQFF	TGTGCCAGCAGCCCACGACTAGCGGGAGTCCTTACCAATGAGCAGTTCTTC
TRBV27	TRBD2	TRBJ2-7	.	CASAGGWGTVYEQYF	TGTGCCAGCGCGGGGGGGTGGGGGACCGTATACGAGCAGTACTTC
TRBV10-3	TRBD1	TRBJ1-2	.	CAIRDRAENYGYTF	TGTGCCATCAGGGACAGGGCGGAGAACTATGGCTACACCTTC
TRBV6-6	TRBD2	TRBJ2-7	.	CASSLAGGHEQYF	TGTGCCAGCAGTTTAGCGGGAGGCCACGAGCAGTACTTC
TRBV6-5	TRBD2	TRBJ2-1	.	CASTYSGASGLYEQFF	TGTGCCAGCACCTACTCGGGGGCTAGCGGGCTCTATGAGCAGTTCTTC
TRBV4-2	TRBD2	TRBJ2-3	.	CASSQERGGGSTDTQYF	TGTGCCAGCAGCCAAGAAAGGGGCGGGGGTAGCACAGATACGCAGTATTTT
TRBV4-1	TRBD2	TRBJ2-3	.	CASSQTAASGTDTQYF	TGCGCCAGCAGCCAAACGGCGGCTAGCGGAACAGATACGCAGTATTTT
TRBV18	TRBD1	TRBJ2-3	once	CASSPIRGSSTDTQYF	TGTGCCAGCTCACCCATCAGGGGGTCTAGCACAGATACGCAGTATTTT
TRBV6-5	TRBD2	TRBJ2-3	once	CASSSYSGSGTDTQYF	TGTGCCAGCAGTTCCTACAGCGGGAGCGGCACAGATACGCAGTATTTT
TRBV4-1	TRBD2	TRBJ2-7	.	CASSQVGPPGLASHYSYEQYF	TGCGCCAGCAGCCAAGTAGGCCCCCCGGGACTAGCGAGCCATTACTCCTACGAGCAGTACTTC
TRBV9	.	TRBJ2-3	.	CASSVGGTVPQYF	TGTGCCAGCAGCGTAGGCGGGACCGTCCCGCAGTATTTT
TRBV7-9	.	TRBJ1-1	.	CSSSPTGDTEAFF	TGTTCCAGCAGTCCTACGGGGGACACTGAAGCTTTCTTT
TRBV7-9	.	TRBJ2-7	once	CASSLGAGLSSYEQYF	TGTGCCAGCAGCTTAGGGGCAGGGTTAAGCTCCTACGAGCAGTACTTC
TRBV19	TRBD1	TRBJ1-1	few	CASIVQGETEAFF	TGTGCCAGTATTGTTCAGGGGGAAACTGAAGCTTTCTTT
TRBV7-9	TRBD2	TRBJ2-5	few	CASSLLAGGPGQETQYF	TGTGCCAGCAGCCTCCTAGCGGGGGGGCCGGGCCAAGAGACCCAGTACTTC
TRBV5-1	TRBD2	TRBJ2-1	.	CASTRESQMGEQFF	TGCGCCAGCACGCGGGAGTCCCAAATGGGTGAGCAGTTCTTC
TRBV9	.	TRBJ1-1	.	CASGGWRLNTEAFF	TGTGCCAGCGGGGGGTGGAGGTTGAACACTGAAGCTTTCTTT
TRBV18	.	TRBJ1-5	few	CASSSQTESQPQHF	TGTGCCAGCTCATCTCAGACAGAAAGTCAGCCCCAGCATTTT
TRBV19	.	TRBJ1-5	.	CASSIDPNSNQPQHF	TGTGCCAGTAGTATAGATCCTAATAGCAATCAGCCCCAGCATTTT
TRBV5-4	.	TRBJ2-7	.	CASSLDSPYEQYF	TGTGCCAGCAGCCTGGACAGTCCCTACGAGCAGTACTTC
TRBV28	.	TRBJ2-2	.	CASSLPLGSANTGELFF	TGTGCCAGCAGTTTACCCCTCGGCAGCGCGAACACCGGGGAGCTGTTTTTT
TRBV5-1	.	TRBJ2-2	.	CASSFSHAGMTGELFF	TGCGCCAGCAGCTTCAGCCACGCAGGGATGACCGGGGAGCTGTTTTTT
TRBV29-1	TRBD1	TRBJ1-2	.	CSVFGGQGDGYTF	TGCAGCGTTTTTGGGGGACAGGGTGATGGCTACACCTTC
TRBV19	.	TRBJ2-6	.	CASSIDKLSRAGANVLTF	TGTGCCAGTAGTATAGATAAATTATCGAGGGCTGGGGCCAACGTCCTGACTTTC
TRBV28	TRBD2	TRBJ2-1	.	CASSGPSGNYNEQFF	TGTGCCAGCAGTGGGCCTAGCGGGAACTACAATGAGCAGTTCTTC
TRBV18	TRBD1	TRBJ2-2	.	CASSPPWTGANTGELFF	TGTGCCAGCTCACCACCCTGGACAGGGGCCAACACCGGGGAGCTGTTTTTT
TRBV2	.	TRBJ1-1	.	CASTIPPRNTEAFF	TGTGCCAGCACGATACCTCCTAGGAACACTGAAGCTTTCTTT
TRBV6-1	.	TRBJ2-7	once	CASSDRSGEQYF	TGTGCCAGCAGTGATCGGAGCGGCGAGCAGTACTTC
TRBV28	.	TRBJ1-5	.	CASSLGAWDQPQHF	TGTGCCAGCAGTTTAGGGGCCTGGGATCAGCCCCAGCATTTT
TRBV28	.	TRBJ2-3	.	CASSLLEDTQYF	TGTGCCAGCAGTTTATTAGAGGATACGCAGTATTTT
TRBV28	.	TRBJ2-5	.	CASSLKLWGREKGETQYF	TGTGCCAGCAGTTTAAAACTGTGGGGGCGGGAGAAAGGGGAGACCCAGTACTTC
TRBV6-1	.	TRBJ1-2	.	CASSERGWNYGYTF	TGTGCCAGCAGTGAACGGGGGTGGAACTATGGCTACACCTTC
TRBV28	TRBD1	TRBJ1-4	.	CASSHRQGIKTNEKLFF	TGTGCCAGCAGTCATCGACAGGGAATAAAAACTAATGAAAAACTGTTTTTT
TRBV28	TRBD2	TRBJ2-1	.	CASSPTSGRVYNEQFF	TGTGCCAGCAGTCCGACTAGCGGGAGGGTCTACAATGAGCAGTTCTTC
TRBV29-1	.	TRBJ2-5	.	CSVDTGRGFLETQYF	TGCAGCGTTGACACAGGGCGCGGGTTTTTAGAGACCCAGTACTTC
TRBV7-6	TRBD2	TRBJ2-7	.	CASSSLLAGGAEQYF	TGTGCCAGCAGCTCACTTCTAGCGGGAGGGGCCGAGCAGTACTTC